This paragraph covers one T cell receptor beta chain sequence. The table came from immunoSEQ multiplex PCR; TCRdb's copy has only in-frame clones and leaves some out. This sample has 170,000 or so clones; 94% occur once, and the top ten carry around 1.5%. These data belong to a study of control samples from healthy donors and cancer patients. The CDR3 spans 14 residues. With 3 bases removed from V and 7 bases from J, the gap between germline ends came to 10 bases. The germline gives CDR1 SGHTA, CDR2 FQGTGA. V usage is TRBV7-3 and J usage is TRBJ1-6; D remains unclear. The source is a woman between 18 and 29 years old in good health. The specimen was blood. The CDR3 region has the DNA TGTGCCAGCAGCTTGAGCAGCCAAAATTCACCCCTCCACTTT. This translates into CASSLSSQNSPLHF.